A single sample is the source of the 17 T cell receptor beta chains below, sequenced in a study of tissue T cells after allogeneic stem cell transplantation. Here immunoSEQ multiplex PCR was the method, and the copy in TCRdb shows in-frame clones only, minus some. Of about 3,100 clones in the sample, under 55% were seen once. Indicated time point: mouse harvest day 14 after allogeneic transplant. Mouse grafts combined 10^7 T-cell-depleted bone marrow cells with 10^6 splenic CD5+ T cells. Sequencing was performed on gut tissue. Every receptor here comes from a female BALB/c mouse given C57BL/6 T cells with graft-versus-host disease after an allogeneic hematopoietic cell transplant.

This clone was counted a few times. Any gene name here is a mouse gene name. The read terminates 1 residue before the CDR3 end, so the remaining end is supplied by the germline J gene. The J gene is TRBJ2-3, the V gene TRBV4; 9 bases fit TRBD2. V trimming: 3 bases; J trimming: 1 base; junction bases outside the gene matches: 2. The CDR3 has 15 residues. Per the germline V gene, CDR1 is LGHDT and CDR2 is YNNKQL (reference sequence). The DNA read from the CDR3 is TGTGCCAGCAGCTATTGGGGGGGCGGTGCAGAAACGCTGTAT. Residues: CASSYWGGGAETLY. The CDR3, in full, reads CASSYWGGGAETLYF.

As regards this clone: Gene and germline names: mouse. Read sequence stops 1 residue before the CDR3 end, and the germline J gene provides the missing end. The rearrangement joins TRBV26 to TRBJ2-4; D remains unclear. V was clipped by 3 bases and J by 0 bases, with 4 bases between them. Germline lookup yields CDR1 KGHPV and CDR2 FQNQEV (reference sequence). The length of the CDR3 is 13 residues. CDR3 DNA, as far as it was read: TGTGCCAGCAGTCTAGACAGTCAAAACACCTTGTAC. Translated: CASSLDSQNTLY. In full, the CDR3 reads CASSLDSQNTLYF.

As to this clone: Any gene name here is a mouse gene name. The sequenced fragment ends 1 residue before the CDR3 boundary, so the rest is inferred from the germline J gene. V usage is TRBV24 and J usage is TRBJ1-6; D gene ambiguous. TRBJ1-6 qualifies as an ORF whose function is uncertain. This CDR3 is 9 amino acids long. V shed 4 bases and J shed 12 bases, with 1 base lying between them. Germline-derived CDR1 and CDR2 are KGHTA and FRNEEI. The sequenced CDR3 bases are TGTGCCAGCAGTCGGCCCCTCTAC. Residues: CASSRPLY. The whole CDR3 is CASSRPLYF.

This clone is large. The germline and genes are mouse ones. Read coverage stops 1 residue before the CDR3 terminus; the germline J gene supplies the remainder. V is TRBV17 and J is TRBJ2-7; perhaps TRBD2 as D (6 bases). The CDR3 contains 13 residues. Germline lookup yields CDR1 MNHDT and CDR2 YYDKIL. Trimming cost V 0 bases and J 7 bases, with 10 bases left between them. CDR3 residues: CASSRDRGVEQYF. Incomplete CDR3 DNA: TGTGCTAGCAGTAGAGATCGGGGGGTCGAACAGTAC.

To note about this clone: Gene names follow the mouse nomenclature. The read finishes 1 residue shy of the CDR3 end, and the germline J gene is used to complete it. This chain connects TRBV26 to TRBJ2-7; D is undetermined. The ends were cut back, 3 bases at V and 3 bases at J, with 6 bases in the middle. The germline CDR1 and CDR2 sequences are KGHPV and FQNQEV (reference sequence). This CDR3 contains 12 residues. The CDR3: CASSLLGYEQYF. The CDR3 DNA, read in part, is TGTGCCAGCAGTCTCTTGGGCTATGAACAGTAC.

As regards this clone: The gene names here belong to mouse. The read is 1 residue too short to cover the CDR3 end, so that end is filled in from the germline J gene. The V and J genes are TRBV26 and TRBJ1-3, with D hard to call. Germline assignment: CDR1 KGHPV and CDR2 FQNQEV (reference sequence). The CDR3 has 14 amino acids. The V gene lost 2 bases and the J gene lost 0 bases, with 5 bases spanning the gap. The covered CDR3 bases are TGTGCCAGCAGTCTGGGGAATTCTGGAAATACGCTCTAT. Translated: CASSLGNSGNTLY. The CDR3 as a whole reads CASSLGNSGNTLYF.

On this clone: The gene names given are mouse names. Read sequence stops 1 residue before the CDR3 end, and the germline J gene provides the missing end. The V gene is TRBV12-2, the J gene TRBJ2-7; D unclear. The CDR3 spans 13 residues. In germline, CDR1 is SGHLS, CDR2 HYDKME. The germline V and J ends were trimmed by 1 base and 0 bases, with 6 bases remaining between them. CDR3 residues: CASSLPSSYEQYF. CDR3 bases read: TGTGCCAGCTCTCTGCCGAGCTCCTATGAACAGTAC. Full variable domain (missing parts from reference TRBV12-2 and TRBJ2-7): NSGVVQSPRYIIKGKGERSILKCIPISGHLSVAWYQQTQGQELKFFIQHYDKMERDKGNLPSRFSVQQFDDYHSEMNMSALELEDSAVYFCASSLPSSYEQYFGPGTRLTVL.

In the case of this clone: Mouse names are used for the genes. The read ends 1 residue before the CDR3 terminus; that terminus is restored from the germline J gene. J is TRBJ1-4 and V is TRBV2; D possibly corresponds to TRBD1 (5 bases). The germline V and J ends were trimmed by 0 bases and 3 bases, with 8 bases remaining between them. The length of the CDR3 is 15 residues. CDR1 is LGHNA and CDR2 is YSYQKL in the germline V gene. The CDR3 sequence: CASSQEAGPNERLFF. The DNA read from the CDR3 is TGTGCCAGCAGCCAAGAGGCAGGGCCCAACGAAAGATTATTT.

About this clone itself: These gene names are mouse names. The read falls 1 residue short of the CDR3 end, and the missing part is taken from the germline J gene. V gene TRBV14 combines with J gene TRBJ1-1; a possible D gene is TRBD1 (5 bases). Germline V CDR1 and CDR2: SGHDT, FRDEAV. The CDR3 has 14 residues. The ends were cut back, 2 bases at V and 0 bases at J, with 8 bases in the middle. The covered CDR3 bases are TGTGCCAGCAGTTTTCAGGGTGCAAACACAGAAGTCTTC. Its translation: CASSFQGANTEVF. The whole CDR3 region reads CASSFQGANTEVFF.

This clone has a single count. Mouse gene names and germline throughout. The read ends 1 residue early relative to the CDR3; the germline J gene fills the gap. The V call is TRBV16, the J call TRBJ1-1; possibly TRBD1 for D (6 bases). The germline V gene encodes CDR1 SGHSA and CDR2 FRNQAP. This CDR3 is built from 12 residues. The V end lost 4 bases, the J end lost 5 bases, and 8 bases lay between the germline ends. The covered CDR3 bases are TGTGCAAGCAGCTCCGGGACAACAGAAGTCTTC. Translation gives CASSSGTTEVF. The full CDR3 reads CASSSGTTEVFF.

Remarks on this clone: Each gene name is a mouse one. The missing CDR3 end, 1 residue past where the read stops, is filled in from the germline J gene. The V gene is TRBV12-2, the J gene TRBJ1-3; D is uncertain. The germline gives CDR1 SGHLS, CDR2 HYDKME. The CDR3 is 13 amino acids. V was cut by 0 bases and J by 0 bases, with 2 bases left in between. CDR3 bases read: TGTGCCAGCTCTCTCTATTCTGGAAATACGCTCTAT. It is translated as CASSLYSGNTLY. The complete CDR3 sequence is CASSLYSGNTLYF.

Concerning this clone itself: Gene names are mouse gene names. The read stops 1 residue short of the end of the CDR3; the missing end is completed from the germline J gene. The chain recombines TRBV21 with TRBJ2-5; perhaps TRBD1 as D (5 bases). TRBV21 is recorded as an ORF, its role being uncertain. This CDR3 comprises 14 residues. The ends were cut back, 0 bases at V and 3 bases at J, with 7 bases in the middle. The sequenced part of the CDR3 DNA is TGTGCTAGCAGTCAATCACAGGAACAAGACACCCAGTAC. Its protein is CASSQSQEQDTQY. The whole CDR3 protein reads CASSQSQEQDTQYF.

On this clone: Mouse gene names and germline throughout. The missing CDR3 end, 1 residue past where the read stops, is filled in from the germline J gene. The V gene is TRBV26, the J gene TRBJ1-3, with D possibly matching TRBD1 (5 bases). There are 13 residues in the CDR3. Germline V gene data show CDR1 as KGHPV and CDR2 as FQNQEV (reference sequence). Trimming removed 3 bases at V and 3 bases at J, with 6 bases between. CDR3 DNA (partial): TGTGCCAGCAGTCTCAGGGTTGGAAATACGCTCTAT. This gives the protein CASSLRVGNTLY. The full CDR3 protein reads CASSLRVGNTLYF.

Comment on this clone: The genes and germline here are from mouse. The read finishes 1 residue shy of the CDR3 end, and the germline J gene is used to complete it. The rearrangement joins TRBV19 to TRBJ1-6, with 10 nucleotides matching TRBD1. TRBJ1-6 is sorted into the ORF group, with uncertain function. CDR1 FNHDT and CDR2 SITEND come from the germline V gene (reference sequence). V trimming: 5 bases; J trimming: 7 bases; junction bases outside the gene matches: 3. This CDR3 contains 14 residues. The sequenced part of the CDR3 DNA is TGTGCCAGCAGCCCGACAGGGGGCAATTCGCCCCTCTAC. Amino acid sequence: CASSPTGGNSPLY. The full CDR3 sequence reads CASSPTGGNSPLYF.

About this clone itself: Any gene name here is a mouse gene name. The read stops 1 residue short of the end of the CDR3; the missing end is completed from the germline J gene. V is TRBV31 and J is TRBJ1-2, with D hard to call. The CDR3 has 12 residues. The V gene's germline CDR1 is GKSSPN and CDR2 SITVG. Trimming removed 3 bases at V and 5 bases at J, with 10 bases between. CDR3 region: CAWRDGRSDYTF. The covered CDR3 bases are TGTGCCTGGAGGGACGGGAGGTCCGACTACACC.

As regards this clone: Mouse names are used for the genes. From the germline J gene comes the end of the CDR3, since the read stops 1 residue before it. The V and J genes are TRBV13-1 and TRBJ2-2, with D uncertain. Looked up from germline, CDR1 is NSHNY and CDR2 is SYGAGN. The CDR3 is 14 amino acids. The V end lost 0 bases, the J end lost 3 bases, and 6 bases lay between the germline ends. CDR3 region: CASSDAGYTGQLYF. The sequenced CDR3 bases are TGTGCCAGCAGTGATGCGGGGTACACCGGGCAGCTCTAC.

This clone has a handful of counts. Gene and germline names: mouse. The CDR3 is cut off 1 residue early in the read; its end comes from the germline J gene. This chain uses TRBV20 with TRBJ1-3; no clear D gene. The CDR3 has 15 residues. Germline-derived CDR1 and CDR2 are GFQATS and STVNSAI. Trimming took off 0 bases at V and 0 bases at J, with 9 bases between the two ends. Here the CDR3 reads CGAREGSSSGNTLYF. The sequenced CDR3 bases are TGTGGTGCTAGGGAGGGCAGTTCTTCTGGAAATACGCTCTAT. The full variable domain, with the rest looked up from reference TRBV20 and TRBJ1-3, is GALVYQYPRRTICKSGTSMRMECQAVGFQATSVAWYRQSPQKTFELIALSTVNSAIKYEQNFTQEKFPISHPNLSFSSMTVLNAYLEDRGLYLCGAREGSSSGNTLYFGEGSRLIVV.